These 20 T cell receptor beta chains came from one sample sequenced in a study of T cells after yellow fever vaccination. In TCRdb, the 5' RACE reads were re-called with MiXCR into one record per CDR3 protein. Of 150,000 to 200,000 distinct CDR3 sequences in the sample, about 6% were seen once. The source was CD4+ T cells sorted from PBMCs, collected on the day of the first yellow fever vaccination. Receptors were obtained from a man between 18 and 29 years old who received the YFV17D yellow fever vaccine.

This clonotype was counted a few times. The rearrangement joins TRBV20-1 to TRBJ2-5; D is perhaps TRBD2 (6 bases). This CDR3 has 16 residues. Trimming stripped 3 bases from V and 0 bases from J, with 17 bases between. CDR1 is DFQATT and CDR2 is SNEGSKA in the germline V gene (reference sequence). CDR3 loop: CSARMGSEGNQETQYF. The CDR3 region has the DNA TGCAGTGCTAGGATGGGGTCGGAGGGTAACCAAGAGACCCAGTACTTC.

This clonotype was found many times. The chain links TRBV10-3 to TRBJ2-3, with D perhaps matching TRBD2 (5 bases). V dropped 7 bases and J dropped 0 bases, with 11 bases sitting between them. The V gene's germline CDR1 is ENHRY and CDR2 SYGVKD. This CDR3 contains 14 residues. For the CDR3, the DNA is TGTGCCATCAACTCGGGAACTAGCACAGATACGCAGTATTTT. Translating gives CAINSGTSTDTQYF.

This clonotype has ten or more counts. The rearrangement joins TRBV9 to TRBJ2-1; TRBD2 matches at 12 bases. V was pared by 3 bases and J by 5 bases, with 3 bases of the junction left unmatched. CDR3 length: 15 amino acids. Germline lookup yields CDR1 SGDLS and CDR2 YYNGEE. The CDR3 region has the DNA TGTGCCAGCAGCGCCCTAGCGGGGGGGAACAATGAGCAGTTCTTC. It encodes CASSALAGGNNEQFF.

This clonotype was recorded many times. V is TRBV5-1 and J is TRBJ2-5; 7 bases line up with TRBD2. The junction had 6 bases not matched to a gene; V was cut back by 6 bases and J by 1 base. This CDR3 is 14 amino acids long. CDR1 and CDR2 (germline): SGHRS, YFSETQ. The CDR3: CASTPGTIQETQYF. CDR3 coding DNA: TGCGCCAGCACCCCCGGGACTATCCAAGAGACCCAGTACTTC.

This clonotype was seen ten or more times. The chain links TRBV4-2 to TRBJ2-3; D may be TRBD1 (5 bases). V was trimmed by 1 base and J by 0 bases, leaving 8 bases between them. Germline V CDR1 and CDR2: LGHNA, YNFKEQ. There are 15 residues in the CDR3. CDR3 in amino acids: CASSQGQMSTDTQYF. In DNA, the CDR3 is TGTGCCAGCAGCCAAGGACAGATGAGCACAGATACGCAGTATTTT.

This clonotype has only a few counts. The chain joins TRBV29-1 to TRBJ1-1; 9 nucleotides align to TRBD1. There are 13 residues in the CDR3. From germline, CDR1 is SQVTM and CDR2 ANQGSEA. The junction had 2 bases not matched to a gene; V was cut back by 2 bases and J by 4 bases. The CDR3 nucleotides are TGCAGCGTTGAACGGGACAGGGTCACTGAAGCTTTCTTT. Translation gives CSVERDRVTEAFF.

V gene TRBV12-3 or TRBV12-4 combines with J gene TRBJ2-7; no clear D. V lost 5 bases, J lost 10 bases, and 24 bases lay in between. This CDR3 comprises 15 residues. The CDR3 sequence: CASSPSLRWTNVQYF. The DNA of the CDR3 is TGTGCCAGCAGTCCCTCCCTCCGTTGGACCAACGTCCAGTACTTC.

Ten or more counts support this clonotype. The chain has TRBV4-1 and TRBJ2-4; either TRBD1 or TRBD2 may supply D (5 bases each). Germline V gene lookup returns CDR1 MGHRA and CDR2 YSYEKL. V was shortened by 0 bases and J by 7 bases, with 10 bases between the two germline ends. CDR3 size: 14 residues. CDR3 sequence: CASSQDGGFNIQYF. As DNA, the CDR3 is TGCGCCAGCAGCCAAGATGGGGGTTTTAACATTCAGTACTTC.

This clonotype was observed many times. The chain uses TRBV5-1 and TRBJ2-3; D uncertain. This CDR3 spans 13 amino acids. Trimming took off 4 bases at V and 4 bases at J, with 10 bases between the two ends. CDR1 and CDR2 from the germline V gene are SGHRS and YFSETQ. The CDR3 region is CASSPWSPDTQYF. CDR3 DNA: TGCGCCAGCAGCCCATGGAGTCCAGATACGCAGTATTTT.

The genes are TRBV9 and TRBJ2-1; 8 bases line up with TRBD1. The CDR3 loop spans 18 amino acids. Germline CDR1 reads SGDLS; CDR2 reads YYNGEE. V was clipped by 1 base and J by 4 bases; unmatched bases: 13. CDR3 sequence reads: CASSVLYTGTGTYNEQFF. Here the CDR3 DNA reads TGTGCCAGCAGCGTATTATATACCGGGACAGGAACTTACAATGAGCAGTTCTTC.

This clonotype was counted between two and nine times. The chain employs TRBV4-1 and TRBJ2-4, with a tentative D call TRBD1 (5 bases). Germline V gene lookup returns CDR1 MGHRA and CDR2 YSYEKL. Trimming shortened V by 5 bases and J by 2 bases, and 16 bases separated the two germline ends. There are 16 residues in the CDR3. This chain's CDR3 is CASSSLGRGPKNIQYF. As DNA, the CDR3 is TGCGCCAGCAGCTCGCTGGGGCGCGGACCCAAAAACATTCAGTACTTC.

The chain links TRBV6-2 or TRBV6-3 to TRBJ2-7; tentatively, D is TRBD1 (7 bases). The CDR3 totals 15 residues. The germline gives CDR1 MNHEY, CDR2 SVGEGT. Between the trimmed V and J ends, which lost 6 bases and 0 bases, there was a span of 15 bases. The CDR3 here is CASSSIQGGSYEQYV. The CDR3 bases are TGTGCCAGCAGCTCGATCCAGGGGGGCTCCTACGAGCAGTACGTC.

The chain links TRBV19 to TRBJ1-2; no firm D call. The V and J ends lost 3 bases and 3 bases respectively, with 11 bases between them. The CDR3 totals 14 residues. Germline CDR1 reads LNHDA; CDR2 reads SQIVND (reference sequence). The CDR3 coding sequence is TGTGCCAGTAGTATTGGAGGAGCCTACTATGGCTACACCTTC. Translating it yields CASSIGGAYYGYTF.

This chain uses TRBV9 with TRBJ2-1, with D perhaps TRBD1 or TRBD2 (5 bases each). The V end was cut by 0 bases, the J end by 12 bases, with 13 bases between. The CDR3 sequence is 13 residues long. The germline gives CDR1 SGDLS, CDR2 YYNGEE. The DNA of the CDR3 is TGTGCCAGCAGCGTAGACGAGGGGCAAAGGCAGTTCTTC. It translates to CASSVDEGQRQFF.

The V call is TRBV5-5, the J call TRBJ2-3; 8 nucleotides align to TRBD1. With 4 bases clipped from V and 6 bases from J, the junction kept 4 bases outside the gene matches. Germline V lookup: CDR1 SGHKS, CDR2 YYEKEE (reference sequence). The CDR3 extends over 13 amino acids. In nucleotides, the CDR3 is TGTGCCAGCAGCATGACAGGGGACGATACGCAGTATTTT. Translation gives CASSMTGDDTQYF. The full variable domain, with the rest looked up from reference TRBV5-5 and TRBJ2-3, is DAGVTQSPTHLIKTRGQQVTLRCSPISGHKSVSWYQQVLGQGPQFIFQYYEKEERGRGNFPDRFSARQFPNYSSELNVNALLLGDSALYLCASSMTGDDTQYFGPGTRLTVL.

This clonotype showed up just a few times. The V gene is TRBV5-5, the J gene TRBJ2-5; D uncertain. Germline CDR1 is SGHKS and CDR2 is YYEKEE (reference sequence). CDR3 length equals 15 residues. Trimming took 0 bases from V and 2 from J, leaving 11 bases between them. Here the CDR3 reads CASSLGVAAQETQYF. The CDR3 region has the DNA TGTGCCAGCAGCTTGGGGGTGGCGGCTCAAGAGACCCAGTACTTC. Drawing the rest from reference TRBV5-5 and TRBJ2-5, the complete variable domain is DAGVTQSPTHLIKTRGQQVTLRCSPISGHKSVSWYQQVLGQGPQFIFQYYEKEERGRGNFPDRFSARQFPNYSSELNVNALLLGDSALYLCASSLGVAAQETQYFGPGTRLLVL.

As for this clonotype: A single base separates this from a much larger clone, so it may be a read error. CDR3 coding DNA: TGCGCCAGCAGCCTAGATCTATCTAGCACAGATACGCAGTATTTT. Residues: CASSLDLSSTDTQYF. The chain is built from TRBV4-3 and TRBJ2-3, with no clear D. Trimming removed 4 bases at V and 0 bases at J, with 11 bases between. CDR3 length equals 15 residues. Germline CDR1 is LGHNA and CDR2 is YSLEER.

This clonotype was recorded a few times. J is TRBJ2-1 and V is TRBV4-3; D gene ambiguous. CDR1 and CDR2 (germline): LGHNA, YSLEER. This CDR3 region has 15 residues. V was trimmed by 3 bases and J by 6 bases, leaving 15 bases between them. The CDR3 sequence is CASSQGLLLSNEQFF. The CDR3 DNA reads TGCGCCAGCAGCCAGGGGTTACTCTTATCCAATGAGCAGTTCTTC.

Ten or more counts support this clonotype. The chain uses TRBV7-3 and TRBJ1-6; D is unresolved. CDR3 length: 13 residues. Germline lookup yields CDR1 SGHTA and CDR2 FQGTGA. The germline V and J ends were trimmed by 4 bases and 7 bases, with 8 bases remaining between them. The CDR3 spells CASSSGKNSPLHF. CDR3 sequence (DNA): TGTGCCAGCAGCTCCGGGAAAAATTCACCCCTCCACTTT. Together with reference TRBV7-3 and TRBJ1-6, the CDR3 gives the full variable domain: GAGVSQTPSNKVTEKGKYVELRCDPISGHTALYWYRQSLGQGPEFLIYFQGTGAADDSGLPNDRFFAVRPEGSVSTLKIQRTERGDSAVYLCASSSGKNSPLHFGNGTRLTVT.

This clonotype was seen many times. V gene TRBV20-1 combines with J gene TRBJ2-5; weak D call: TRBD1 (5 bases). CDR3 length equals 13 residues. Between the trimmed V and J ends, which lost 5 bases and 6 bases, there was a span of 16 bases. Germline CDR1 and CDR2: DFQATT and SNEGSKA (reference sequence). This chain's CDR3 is CSAQWGPRQTQYF. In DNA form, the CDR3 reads TGCAGTGCTCAGTGGGGCCCACGGCAGACCCAGTACTTC.